This TCR beta chain was retrieved from a study of blood T cells in healthy people across ages. Study-wide results and caveats: Age brought a roughly linear fall in TCR beta diversity measured per million T cells. Because sorting was not performed, PBMCs prevented conclusive naive versus antigen-experienced comparison.

Investigators took around 11 milliliters of peripheral blood from every donor. As concerns this clonotype: Its antigen remains unknown. This may come from a read error, since a much larger clone is one base off.

The authors ran a second PCR of 7 to 11 cycles using a sample-barcoded 5' primer and a J-beta primer mix. Each of the cDNA molecules was tagged by a template-switch adaptor with 12 random nucleotides. TCRdb re-called the 5' RACE reads through MiXCR, storing one row per CDR3 protein. Of around 1,000,000 distinct CDR3 sequences listed, under 40% are singletons. This CDR3 is 14 amino acids long. V lost 6 bases to trimming and J lost 1 base, with 10 bases between them. The origin of this receptor is a man between 18 and 29 years old in good health. This chain connects TRBV12-3 or TRBV12-4 to TRBJ1-5; D unresolved. Sequencing was carried out using blood. Here the CDR3 DNA reads TGTGCCAGCAGGCCCCCGGGAAGCAATCAGCCCCAGCATTTT. Translating it yields CASRPPGSNQPQHF.